Listed below are T cell receptor beta chains from one sample, sequenced in a study of blood T cell repertoires in COVID-19. Assay: immunoSEQ multiplex PCR; the TCRdb copy retains only in-frame clones and omits some. The data contain approximately 330,000 clones, roughly 90% of them singletons. Sequencing was performed on peripheral blood. Every receptor here comes from a woman in her forties or fifties with active or convalescent COVID-19. Each CDR3 is given with its conserved first and last residue. The order of the fields is J gene, V gene, CDR3 protein.

TRBJ1-1 | TRBV14 | CASSQELVSEAFF
TRBJ2-5 | TRBV4-2 | CASSQATEETQYF
TRBJ1-1 | TRBV19 | CASSISGTGANTEAFF
TRBJ2-7 | TRBV6-5 | CASRLTTGGGYEQYF
TRBJ2-5 | TRBV29-1 | CSVVGGSETQYF
TRBJ1-1 | TRBV6-6 | CASSYGEGGNTEAFF
TRBJ2-1 | TRBV18 | CASSERGGYNEQFF
TRBJ1-2 | TRBV2 | CASSGQGNYGYTF
TRBJ1-4 | TRBV12-3/TRBV12-4 | CASSLEVNEKLFF
TRBJ2-5 | TRBV7-2 | CASSLSRSSGETQYF
TRBJ1-1 | TRBV6-6 | CASSYISNTEAFF
TRBJ2-2 | TRBV28 | CASRNELKAGVGTGELFF
TRBJ1-4 | TRBV6-5 | CASRGVAEKLFF
TRBJ1-4 | TRBV9 | CASSVGGPDEKLFF
TRBJ2-5 | TRBV5-1 | CASSLGRETQYF
TRBJ2-5 | TRBV28 | CASSFAGTSDPEYEETQYF
TRBJ2-3 | TRBV27 | CASSTSGQGRTDTQYF
TRBJ2-1 | TRBV9 | CASRAGTSSYNEQFF
TRBJ2-5 | TRBV5-1 | CASKLSMYQETQYF
TRBJ1-2 | TRBV7-2 | CASSLEYAALNYGYTF
TRBJ2-5 | TRBV19 | CASSRRGAQYF
TRBJ1-2 | TRBV28 | CASSYIGVGYTF
TRBJ1-6 | TRBV6-6 | CASSYSGAAPLHF
TRBJ1-2 | TRBV11-2 | CASSSLTGARRGYTF
TRBJ2-3 | TRBV28 | CASSTGTDSWGGTDTQYF
TRBJ2-7 | TRBV5-1 | CASSLVGLAGVVRF
TRBJ1-5 | TRBV6-1 | CASSDYDRIRILYSNQPQHF
TRBJ1-3 | TRBV15 | CATSRDQGSGNTIYF
TRBJ2-1 | TRBV5-1 | CASSYGTVVHNEQFF